The 25 T cell receptor beta chains below all came from one sample that was sequenced in a study of Ad26.COV2.S vaccination and SARS-CoV-2 variants. Treatment of the sample: about 20 received Ad26.COV2.S at low or high dose, single or two shots; 5 received placebo; per-sample allocation not given. The investigators took samples on day 63 after the first vaccine or placebo injection. TCRdb's table, derived via immunoSEQ multiplex PCR, lists solely in-frame clones and lacks some. This table has about 350,000 clones, 70% to 90% appearing once. The sample was peripheral blood, taken in a trial of Ad26.COV2.S vaccine versus placebo. The source is a person between 18 and 59 years old who received the Ad26.COV2.S COVID-19 vaccine or a placebo.

This clone was found once. The V call is TRBV28, the J call TRBJ2-7; D gene unclear. V was clipped by 6 bases and J by 1 base, with 19 bases between them. The CDR3 is 16 amino acids. CDR1 and CDR2 from the germline V gene are MDHEN and SYDVKM. CDR3 sequence reads: CASSPESSVFSYEQYF. CDR3 sequence (DNA): TGTGCCAGCAGCCCCGAGTCGTCAGTTTTTTCCTACGAGCAGTACTTC.

The chain recombines TRBV29-1 with TRBJ2-2; D is ambiguous. In germline, CDR1 is SQVTM, CDR2 ANQGSEA. The CDR3 extends over 13 amino acids. V lost 2 bases to trimming and J lost 4 bases, with 8 bases between them. The CDR3 spells CSVEPNLTGELFF. The DNA for the CDR3 is TGCAGCGTTGAACCAAACCTCACCGGGGAGCTGTTTTTT.

Written as DNA, the CDR3 is TGCGCCAGCAGGGACAGGGGATACGAGCAGTACTTC. Translation: CASRDRGYEQYF. The chain combines TRBV10-1 with TRBJ2-7; TRBD1 aligns across 9 bases. Trimming removed 6 bases from V and 4 bases from J; junction bases left unmatched: 1. Germline V gives CDR1 WNHNN, CDR2 SYGVQD (reference sequence). The CDR3 is 12 residues long.

V and J are TRBV12-3 or TRBV12-4 and TRBJ2-6, with D uncertain. With 8 bases removed from V and 1 base from J, the gap between germline ends came to 6 bases. The CDR3 extends over 13 amino acids. Here the CDR3 DNA reads TGTGCCAGCGCCGGGTCTGGGGCCAACGTCCTGACTTTC. Translation gives CASAGSGANVLTF.

This clone has just one count. The chain combines TRBV6-1 with TRBJ2-1; 11 bases fit TRBD1. The ends lost 4 bases at V and 4 bases at J; junction bases unmatched: 12. Germline lookup yields CDR1 MNHNS and CDR2 SASEGT. The CDR3 runs to 18 residues. CDR3: CASSADFWTGGGYNEQFF. CDR3 DNA: TGTGCCAGCAGTGCCGATTTCTGGACAGGGGGCGGTTACAATGAGCAGTTCTTC.

J is TRBJ1-4 and V is TRBV18; D remains ambiguous. Germline CDR1 is KGHSH and CDR2 is LQKENI. V was cut by 1 base and J by 4 bases, with 10 bases left in between. The CDR3 extends over 15 amino acids. In DNA form, the CDR3 reads TGTGCCAGCTCACCACTTTCAGGCCGTAATGAAAAACTGTTTTTT. Protein: CASSPLSGRNEKLFF. Complete variable domain (other parts from reference TRBV18 and TRBJ1-4): NAGVMQNPRHLVRRRGQEARLRCSPMKGHSHVYWYRQLPEEGLKFMVYLQKENIIDESGMPKERFSAEFPKEGPSILRIQQVVRGDSAAYFCASSPLSGRNEKLFFGSGTQLSVL.

The V gene is TRBV20-1, the J gene TRBJ1-5; D is perhaps TRBD1 (5 bases). The CDR3 is 14 residues long. The ends were cut back, 3 bases at V and 3 bases at J, with 12 bases in the middle. CDR1 is DFQATT and CDR2 is SNEGSKA in the germline V gene (reference sequence). The DNA of the CDR3 is TGCAGTGCTAGTTATCAGGGTGTCAATCAGCCCCAGCATTTT. Encoded protein: CSASYQGVNQPQHF.

This rearrangement joins TRBV5-4 to TRBJ2-5; either TRBD1 or TRBD2 may supply D (5 bases each). This CDR3 is 13 amino acids long. Per the germline V gene, CDR1 is SGHNT and CDR2 is YYREEE (reference sequence). Trimming left V 5 bases short and J 3 bases short, with 11 bases between. The CDR3 loop reads CASSSGTKETQYF. CDR3 nucleotide sequence: TGTGCCAGCAGTTCCGGGACCAAAGAGACCCAGTACTTC.

J is TRBJ1-1 and V is TRBV12-2; TRBD1, the D gene given by the table, was not confirmed from the DNA. TRBV12-2 is labeled a pseudogene. This CDR3 is built from 14 residues. The CDR3 spells CASRLPRGGTEAFF. The CDR3 region has the DNA TGTGCAAGTCGCTTACCGCGAGGGGGCACTGAAGCTTTCTTT.

The count of this clone is one. This chain links TRBV7-7 with TRBJ2-6; D remains ambiguous. With 4 bases removed from V and 0 bases from J, the gap between germline ends came to 7 bases. The CDR3 spans 15 residues. The germline gives CDR1 SSHAT, CDR2 FNYEAQ (reference sequence). The CDR3 region has the DNA TGTGCCAGCAGCTCATCAGACTCTGGGGCCAACGTCCTGACTTTC. Its protein is CASSSSDSGANVLTF.

This chain connects TRBV18 to TRBJ2-3; TRBD2 matches 7 bases. Trimming at V came to 5 bases and at J to 2 bases, leaving 7 bases not matched to a gene. The CDR3 contains 15 residues. CDR1 is KGHSH and CDR2 is LQKENI in the germline V gene. The CDR3 DNA reads TGTGCCAGCTCAGGGGCTAGCGGAAACACAGATACGCAGTATTTT. Translating gives CASSGASGNTDTQYF.

The chain employs TRBV7-9 and TRBJ1-4, with D possibly TRBD1 on 6 matching bases. The CDR3 is made up of 14 amino acids. CDR1 is SEHNR and CDR2 is FQNEAQ in the germline V gene (reference sequence). V was shortened by 3 bases and J by 9 bases, with 14 bases between the two germline ends. CDR3 DNA: TGTGCCAGCAGCTTCGGGCAGGGGCGGAAAAAACTGTTTTTT. Translating gives CASSFGQGRKKLFF.

The chain combines TRBV15 with TRBJ1-1; maybe TRBD1 (6 bases). This CDR3 is 14 amino acids long. CDR1 LNHNV and CDR2 YYDKDF come from the germline V gene (reference sequence). With 4 bases removed from V and 8 bases from J, the gap between germline ends came to 17 bases. The CDR3 region has the DNA TGTGCCACCAGCATAGGAGGGGGTTCTTCAGAAGCTTTCTTT. It codes for CATSIGGGSSEAFF.

V gene TRBV28 combines with J gene TRBJ2-3; D tentatively reads TRBD1 or TRBD2 (5 bases each). CDR3 length equals 15 residues. Between the trimmed V and J ends, which lost 6 bases and 2 bases, there was a span of 15 bases. Germline CDR1 is MDHEN and CDR2 is SYDVKM. This chain's CDR3 is CASRLRDRSTDTQYF. DNA for the CDR3: TGTGCCAGCAGACTCCGGGACCGTTCCACAGATACGCAGTATTTT.

This chain connects TRBV10-3 to TRBJ2-1; D call uncertain. V gave up 4 bases and J gave up 0 bases, with 7 bases separating them. The CDR3 loop spans 14 amino acids. Germline V gives CDR1 ENHRY, CDR2 SYGVKD. The CDR3 DNA is TGTGCCATCAGTGTATCCAGCTCCTACAATGAGCAGTTCTTC. This sequence encodes CAISVSSSYNEQFF.

The count of this clone is one. The V and J genes are TRBV4-3 and TRBJ2-3; D may be TRBD2 (6 bases). The ends were cut back, 0 bases at V and 3 bases at J, with 13 bases in the middle. CDR1 and CDR2 (germline): LGHNA, YSLEER. CDR3 length: 16 amino acids. This CDR3 is CASSQDLGGETDTQYF. CDR3 sequence (DNA): TGCGCCAGCAGCCAAGATCTGGGGGGTGAGACAGATACGCAGTATTTT.

The V and J genes are TRBV3-1 (or the pseudogene TRBV3-2) and TRBJ2-7, with TRBD1 matching 10 bases. V dropped 4 bases and J dropped 5; count of bases not matched to a gene: 8. Germline CDR1 LGHDT, CDR2 YNNKEL (reference sequence). CDR3 length: 15 residues. In nucleotides, the CDR3 is TGTGCCAGCAGCCTTTCCGACAGGGGGCCGAACGAGCAGTACTTC. This codes for CASSLSDRGPNEQYF.

This rearrangement joins TRBV7-9 to TRBJ2-3; D possibly corresponds to TRBD1 (5 bases). The V end was cut by 5 bases, the J end by 6 bases, with 12 bases between. CDR1 is SEHNR, CDR2 FQNEAQ, per germline (reference sequence). The CDR3 spans 13 residues. CDR3 DNA: TGTGCCAGCAGCCCAAGGGGTCGGGATACGCAGTATTTT. Translation: CASSPRGRDTQYF.

The chain carries TRBV2 and TRBJ2-3; TRBD1 aligns across 9 bases. CDR1 is SNHLY, CDR2 FYNNEI, per germline. V was clipped by 6 bases and J by 1 base; unmatched bases: 5. The CDR3 is 15 amino acids. DNA for the CDR3: TGTGCCAGCAGCCTCGGGACAGGGCGCACAGATACGCAGTATTTT. The encoded protein is CASSLGTGRTDTQYF. Full variable domain (outside the CDR3, taken from reference TRBV2 and TRBJ2-3): EPEVTQTPSHQVTQMGQEVILRCVPISNHLYFYWYRQILGQKVEFLVSFYNNEISEKSEIFDDQFSVERPDGSNFTLKIRSTKLEDSAMYFCASSLGTGRTDTQYFGPGTRLTVL.

The chain links TRBV28 to TRBJ2-4; tentative D call: TRBD1 (5 bases). Germline V gives CDR1 MDHEN, CDR2 SYDVKM. Trimming pared 5 bases from V and 6 bases from J, leaving 8 bases between. The CDR3 covers 12 residues. In DNA, the CDR3 is TGTGCCAGCAGTCGGCAGGGAAACATTCAGTACTTC. It codes for CASSRQGNIQYF.

This chain connects TRBV10-3 to TRBJ2-5; D not certain. CDR1 is ENHRY and CDR2 is SYGVKD in the germline V gene. V was pared by 10 bases and J by 3 bases, with 9 bases between. The CDR3 has 11 residues. For the CDR3, the DNA is TGTGCCACCAAACTCGAAGAGACCCAGTACTTC. This encodes CATKLEETQYF.

The V gene is TRBV6-2 or TRBV6-3, the J gene TRBJ1-5; possibly TRBD1 for D (5 bases). CDR1 and CDR2 from the germline V gene are MNHEY and SVGEGT. V lost 5 bases and J 4 bases, leaving 15 bases between the germline ends. CDR3 size: 15 residues. In nucleotides, the CDR3 is TGTGCCAGCAGTGGGGCCTCAATGGGGAATCAGCCCCAGCATTTT. Protein: CASSGASMGNQPQHF.

The chain employs TRBV6-2 or TRBV6-3 and TRBJ2-7, with D perhaps given as TRBD1 or TRBD2 (5 bases each). Germline V gene lookup returns CDR1 MNHEY and CDR2 SVGEGT. Trimming cost V 4 bases and J 2 bases, with 15 bases left between them. The CDR3 sequence is 15 residues long. The CDR3 region has the DNA TGTGCCAGCAGTTGGGATCGGGGCGGCACCTACGAGCAGTACTTC. Protein sequence: CASSWDRGGTYEQYF.

The V and J genes are TRBV5-6 and TRBJ2-5; possibly TRBD1 for D (5 bases). V lost 4 bases, J lost 5 bases, and 15 bases lay in between. Germline-derived CDR1 and CDR2 are SGHDT and YYEEEE. The CDR3 extends over 14 amino acids. The CDR3 DNA reads TGTGCCAGCAGCCCCTCAGGGATCGGCGAGACCCAGTACTTC. This sequence encodes CASSPSGIGETQYF.

The rearrangement joins TRBV4-1 to TRBJ1-6; D remains ambiguous. The CDR3 consists of 14 residues. Trimming took off 1 base at V and 4 bases at J, with 5 bases between the two ends. Germline V gene sequence: CDR1 MGHRA, CDR2 YSYEKL. CDR3 region: CASSQADYNSPLHF. The CDR3, as DNA: TGCGCCAGCAGCCAAGCGGATTATAATTCACCCCTCCACTTT.